The next 31 T cell receptor beta chains were all read from a single sample in a study of control samples from healthy donors and cancer patients. The data were produced by immunoSEQ multiplex PCR, yet TCRdb's version contains in-frame clones alone and is incomplete. This table has about 140,000 clones, about nine tenths appearing once. The sample consisted of blood. These TCRs come from a man younger than 45 in good health.

V and J are TRBV2 and TRBJ2-1, with D possibly being TRBD1 (6 bases). V was cut by 6 bases and J by 15 bases, with 21 bases left in between. CDR1 is SNHLY and CDR2 is FYNNEI in the germline V gene. The CDR3 is 13 residues long. CDR3 loop: CASRSGTNWSGFF. DNA for the CDR3: TGTGCCAGCAGGTCGGGGACAAACTGGTCCGGGTTCTTC.

V is TRBV6-6 and J is TRBJ1-1, with D possibly matching TRBD1 (5 bases). CDR3 length: 13 amino acids. V was trimmed by 2 bases and J by 6 bases, leaving 10 bases between them. Germline-derived CDR1 and CDR2 are MNHNY and SVGAGI (reference sequence). Here the CDR3 reads CASSYGGSPEAFF. CDR3 coding DNA: TGTGCCAGCAGTTACGGGGGATCCCCTGAAGCTTTCTTT.

The V call is TRBV30, the J call TRBJ1-2; perhaps TRBD1 as D (6 bases). Germline values: CDR1 GTSNPN, CDR2 SVGIG (reference sequence). The V end lost 4 bases, the J end lost 3 bases, and 21 bases lay between the germline ends. CDR3 length equals 16 residues. This chain's CDR3 is CAWTHQGSGNYYGYTF. CDR3 in DNA: TGTGCCTGGACTCACCAGGGGAGTGGGAATTACTATGGCTACACCTTC. The complete variable domain, with remaining parts taken from reference TRBV30 and TRBJ1-2, reads SQTIHQWPATLVQPVGSPLSLECTVEGTSNPNLYWYRQAAGRGLQLLFYSVGIGQISSEVPQNLSASRPQDRQFILSSKKLLLSDSGFYLCAWTHQGSGNYYGYTFGSGTRLTVV.

This rearrangement joins TRBV30 to TRBJ1-2; D perhaps matches TRBD1 (6 bases). Germline V gives CDR1 GTSNPN, CDR2 SVGIG (reference sequence). Trimming removed 1 base from V and 8 bases from J, with 11 bases in between. The CDR3 totals 12 residues. The CDR3 loop is CAWSGGTGGYTF. The CDR3 bases are TGTGCCTGGAGTGGAGGAACAGGGGGCTACACCTTC.

The gene calls are TRBV5-1 and TRBJ2-7; D is possibly TRBD1 (5 bases). Trimming cost V 1 base and J 4 bases, with 12 bases left between them. The CDR3 sequence is 14 residues long. Germline assignment: CDR1 SGHRS and CDR2 YFSETQ. CDR3 sequence reads: CASSLRQGPYEQYF. The DNA for the CDR3 is TGCGCCAGCAGCTTGCGTCAGGGCCCGTACGAGCAGTACTTC.

V usage is TRBV5-4 and J usage is TRBJ2-1; TRBD2 agrees at 10 bases. The trim removed 3 bases at V and 10 bases at J, leaving 10 bases unmatched. This CDR3 has 15 residues. CDR1 SGHNT and CDR2 YYREEE come from the germline V gene (reference sequence). The CDR3 nucleotides are TGTGCCAGCAGCTCTCTAGCGGGAGTGGGTCTCGAGCAGTTCTTC. Its protein is CASSSLAGVGLEQFF.

This rearrangement joins TRBV6-1 to TRBJ2-7, with no clear D. Trimming removed 0 bases at V and 1 base at J, with 7 bases between. The CDR3 runs to 14 residues. Germline V lookup: CDR1 MNHNS, CDR2 SASEGT. The CDR3 protein is CASSEAIGSYEQYF. CDR3 in DNA: TGTGCCAGCAGTGAAGCTATCGGGTCCTACGAGCAGTACTTC.

This clone showed up just a few times. The rearrangement uses TRBV6-1 and TRBJ1-2, with D uncertain. Germline-derived CDR1 and CDR2 are MNHNS and SASEGT. There are 14 residues in the CDR3. Trimming cost V 1 base and J 4 bases, with 10 bases left between them. The CDR3 DNA follows: TGTGCCAGCAGTGAAGTATACGGGCCCTATGGCTACACCTTC. This translates into CASSEVYGPYGYTF.

The V call is TRBV12-3 or TRBV12-4, the J call TRBJ2-7; possibly TRBD1 for D (6 bases). Trimming left V 8 bases short and J 0 bases short, with 8 bases between. CDR3 length: 12 residues. CDR3 residues: CASQGYSYEQYF. CDR3 DNA sequence: TGTGCCAGCCAGGGGTACTCCTACGAGCAGTACTTC.

This rearrangement joins TRBV12-3 or TRBV12-4 to TRBJ2-3, with D possibly matching TRBD2 (6 bases). The CDR3 spans 12 residues. V shed 4 bases and J shed 10 bases, with 12 bases lying between them. The CDR3 loop is CASSYGRGSQYF. As DNA, the CDR3 is TGTGCCAGCAGTTACGGACGGGGGTCGCAGTATTTT.

The V gene is TRBV2, the J gene TRBJ2-3; unclear D gene. Germline V lookup: CDR1 SNHLY, CDR2 FYNNEI. The ends were cut back, 7 bases at V and 2 bases at J, with 7 bases in the middle. The CDR3 runs 12 residues. CDR3 coding DNA: TGTGCCAGCAAAGCGAACACAGATACGCAGTATTTT. Translated: CASKANTDTQYF.

The rearrangement links TRBV21-1 to TRBJ2-1. TRBV21-1 counts as a pseudogene. This CDR3 contains 18 residues. The CDR3 nucleotides read TGTGCCAGCAGCAAAGGGGGATCTCAGCGATTTCTTTTGGATGAGCAGTTCTTC. Encoded protein: CASSKGGSQRFLLDEQFF.

About this clone itself: Sequence at one end of the junction differs from germline and may be a read error. J is TRBJ2-1 and V is TRBV3-1 (or the pseudogene TRBV3-2); TRBD2 might be the D (6 bases). This CDR3 contains 16 residues. From germline, CDR1 is LGHDT and CDR2 YNNKEL (reference sequence). The CDR3 nucleotides read TGTGCCAGCAGCGAAGAGACTAGAGGAGGAAACAATGAGCAGTTCTTC. Protein product: CASSEETRGGNNEQFF.

J is TRBJ2-5 and V is TRBV2; the D is unclear. Germline V gene data show CDR1 as SNHLY and CDR2 as FYNNEI. Trimming pared 7 bases from V and 8 bases from J, leaving 17 bases between. This CDR3 contains 13 residues. The CDR3 sequence is CASTPTSGSTQYF. Here the CDR3 DNA reads TGTGCCAGCACTCCCACCTCCGGTTCAACCCAGTACTTC.

The chain joins TRBV6-2 or TRBV6-3 to TRBJ2-1; the D is unclear. Germline loops: CDR1 MNHEY, CDR2 SVGEGT. Trimming stripped 4 bases from V and 8 bases from J, with 15 bases between. The CDR3 is 14 residues long. CDR3 amino acids: CASSWTNLFDEQFF. Written as DNA, the CDR3 is TGTGCCAGCAGTTGGACCAACCTATTCGATGAGCAGTTCTTC.

This clone was seen a single time. This chain joins TRBV19 and TRBJ2-5, with 12 bases matching TRBD2. Germline V lookup: CDR1 LNHDA, CDR2 SQIVND (reference sequence). After removal of 4 bases from V and 5 bases from J, the junction contained 8 bases not matched to a gene. The CDR3 totals 16 residues. CDR3 coding DNA: TGTGCCAGTAGTAGGGCTAGCGGGAGGGCCTGGGAGACCCAGTACTTC. As protein: CASSRASGRAWETQYF.

The V call is TRBV9, the J call TRBJ2-1; 12 nucleotides match TRBD2. J was trimmed by 7 bases and V by 3 bases; bases with no gene match: 5. The germline V gene has CDR1 SGDLS and CDR2 YYNGEE. CDR3 length: 15 amino acids. CDR3 sequence reads: CASSATSGSRNEQFF. Here the CDR3 DNA reads TGTGCCAGCAGCGCGACTAGCGGGAGTAGGAATGAGCAGTTCTTC. The whole variable domain, filled in from reference TRBV9 and TRBJ2-1, reads DSGVTQTPKHLITATGQRVTLRCSPRSGDLSVYWYQQSLDQGLQFLIQYYNGEERAKGNILERFSAQQFPDLHSELNLSSLELGDSALYFCASSATSGSRNEQFFGPGTRLTVL.

The rearrangement joins TRBV6-5 to TRBJ2-2, with 9 nucleotides matching TRBD2. Germline CDR1 and CDR2: MNHEY and SVGAGI. The CDR3 has 15 residues. Germline trimming cut 6 bases from V and 5 bases from J; bases unmatched to any gene: 7. DNA for the CDR3: TGTGCCAGCAGGGGAAGGACTAGCGCAACCGGGGAGCTGTTTTTT. This translates into CASRGRTSATGELFF.

The chain recombines TRBV21-1 with TRBJ1-3; no DNA check was done on the table's D call, TRBD1. TRBV21-1 is tagged as a pseudogene. The CDR3 has 17 residues. The CDR3 loop is CASSKRPDSGSGNTIYF. CDR3 coding DNA: TGTGCCAGCAGCAAACGGCCGGATTCAGGCTCTGGAAACACCATATATTTT.

The J gene is TRBJ1-2, the V gene TRBV9; D might be TRBD1 (6 bases). This CDR3 comprises 13 residues. Trimming removed 5 bases at V and 6 bases at J, with 14 bases between. Germline CDR1 and CDR2: SGDLS and YYNGEE. CDR3 protein: CASRKIGGNGYTF. The DNA for the CDR3 is TGTGCCAGCAGAAAAATCGGGGGCAATGGCTACACCTTC.

The CDR3 region has the DNA TGTGCCAGCAGTACCTCCCCCCTACTAGCGGGAGTCCCCAATGAGCAGTTCTTC. Protein sequence: CASSTSPLLAGVPNEQFF. The V call is TRBV6-2 or TRBV6-3, the J call TRBJ2-1; 11 positions agree with TRBD2. CDR1 is MNHEY, CDR2 SVGEGT, per germline. The CDR3 has 18 residues. The V gene end was trimmed by 5 bases and the J gene end by 6 bases; junction bases not matched to a gene: 15.

The chain recombines TRBV28 with TRBJ2-3, with 9 bases lining up with TRBD2. CDR1 is MDHEN, CDR2 SYDVKM, per germline. J lost 5 bases, V lost 8 bases, and 11 bases had no gene match. The CDR3 spans 15 residues. CDR3 bases: TGTGCCAGCGACCAGGCGGGAGGGCCCCGAGATACGCAGTATTTT. It codes for CASDQAGGPRDTQYF.

The chain joins TRBV6-8 to TRBJ2-7; D may be TRBD2 (7 bases). CDR1 and CDR2 from the germline V gene are MNHGY and SAAAGT. Between the trimmed V and J ends, which lost 7 bases and 2 bases, there was a span of 24 bases. The CDR3 covers 17 residues. The CDR3 DNA sequence: TGTGCCAGCATTTTCCGGGACGGGGGGCAATATACCTACGAGCAGTACTTC. Residues: CASIFRDGGQYTYEQYF.

The chain couples TRBV2 to TRBJ1-5, with D possibly TRBD1 on 5 matching bases. The CDR3 contains 15 residues. Germline values: CDR1 SNHLY, CDR2 FYNNEI. Trimming stripped 6 bases from V and 0 bases from J, with 12 bases between. The CDR3 is CASRPPGVSNQPQHF. Here the CDR3 DNA reads TGTGCCAGCAGGCCACCGGGGGTTAGCAATCAGCCCCAGCATTTT.

In this sample, this clone turned up a few times. CDR3 in amino acids: CASGNRGHNSPLHF. As DNA, the CDR3 is TGTGCCAGCGGCAACAGGGGGCATAATTCACCCCTCCACTTT. The chain is built from TRBV2 and TRBJ1-6; 9 bases map to TRBD1. The CDR3 consists of 14 residues. From germline, CDR1 is SNHLY and CDR2 FYNNEI. Trimming removed 8 bases from V and 5 bases from J; junction bases left unmatched: 4.

The V call is TRBV3-1 (or the pseudogene TRBV3-2), the J call TRBJ1-6; D not certain. Between the trimmed V and J ends, which lost 5 bases and 8 bases, there was a span of 16 bases. This CDR3 contains 15 residues. The germline gives CDR1 LGHDT, CDR2 YNNKEL (reference sequence). This chain's CDR3 is CASSEPAGGDSPLHF. The CDR3, as DNA: TGTGCCAGCAGCGAACCCGCAGGAGGAGATTCACCCCTCCACTTT.

A single count supports this clone. The chain links TRBV19 to TRBJ1-1, with a weak D call TRBD1 (5 bases). Trimming cost V 0 bases and J 10 bases, with 9 bases left between them. Germline assignment: CDR1 LNHDA and CDR2 SQIVND (reference sequence). The CDR3 length is 12 residues. CDR3 amino acids: CASSIDLQGAFF. CDR3 DNA sequence: TGTGCCAGTAGTATAGATCTTCAGGGAGCTTTCTTT.

This clone has only one observation. This chain uses TRBV2 with TRBJ1-4; 8 positions match TRBD1. Germline V gene lookup returns CDR1 SNHLY and CDR2 FYNNEI. CDR3 size: 15 residues. V dropped 2 bases and J dropped 5; count of bases not matched to a gene: 4. In DNA form, the CDR3 reads TGTGCCAGCAGTGAAACCCGACAGGGGAATGAAAAACTGTTTTTT. Protein product: CASSETRQGNEKLFF. The full variable domain, in which reference TRBV2 and TRBJ1-4 provide the parts outside the CDR3, is EPEVTQTPSHQVTQMGQEVILRCVPISNHLYFYWYRQILGQKVEFLVSFYNNEISEKSEIFDDQFSVERPDGSNFTLKIRSTKLEDSAMYFCASSETRQGNEKLFFGSGTQLSVL.

The J gene is TRBJ2-3, the V gene TRBV9; D is possibly TRBD1 or TRBD2 (5 bases each). The germline gives CDR1 SGDLS, CDR2 YYNGEE. The CDR3 has 15 residues. V was pared by 2 bases and J by 10 bases, with 20 bases between. The CDR3 loop reads CASSVSTGTPEAQYF. The CDR3 DNA reads as TGTGCCAGCAGCGTCTCAACCGGGACCCCTGAAGCGCAGTATTTT.

The chain has TRBV14 and TRBJ2-2, with 10 positions matching TRBD2. The V gene end was trimmed by 0 bases and the J gene end by 6 bases; junction bases not matched to a gene: 10. CDR1 and CDR2 (germline): SGHDN, FVKESK. The CDR3 covers 18 residues. The CDR3 bases are TGTGCCAGCAGCCAAGAAGGACGGCTAGCGGGAGTTTCCGGGGAGCTGTTTTTT. This encodes CASSQEGRLAGVSGELFF.

The gene calls are TRBV7-8 and TRBJ2-3; 8 nucleotides line up with TRBD1. This CDR3 is built from 15 residues. Germline CDR1 SGHVS, CDR2 FQNEAQ. The V and J ends lost 1 base and 11 bases, in that order; junction bases with no gene match: 11. The DNA for the CDR3 is TGTGCCAGCAGCTTAGTCCGAGGACAGGGTATGGGGCAGTATTTT. As protein: CASSLVRGQGMGQYF. Supplemented by reference TRBV7-8 and TRBJ2-3, the full variable domain reads GAGVSQSPRYKVAKRGQDVALRCDPISGHVSLFWYQQALGQGPEFLTYFQNEAQLDKSGLPSDRFFAERPEGSVSTLKIQRTQQEDSAVYLCASSLVRGQGMGQYFGPGTRLTVL.